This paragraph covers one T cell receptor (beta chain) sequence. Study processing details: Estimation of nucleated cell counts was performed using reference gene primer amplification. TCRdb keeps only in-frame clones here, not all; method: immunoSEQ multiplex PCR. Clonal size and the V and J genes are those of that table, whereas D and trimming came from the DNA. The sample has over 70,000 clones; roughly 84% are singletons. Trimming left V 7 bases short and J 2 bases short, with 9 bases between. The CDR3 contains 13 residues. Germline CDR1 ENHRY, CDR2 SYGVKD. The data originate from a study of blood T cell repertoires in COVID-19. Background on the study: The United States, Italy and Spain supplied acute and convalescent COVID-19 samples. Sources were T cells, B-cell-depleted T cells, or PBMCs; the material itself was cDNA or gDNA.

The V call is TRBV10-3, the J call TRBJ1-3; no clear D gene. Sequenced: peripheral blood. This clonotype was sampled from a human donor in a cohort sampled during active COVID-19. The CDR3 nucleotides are TGTGCCATCACGAGGGCGGCTGGAAACACCATATATTTT. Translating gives CAITRAAGNTIYF.